Following are 16 T cell receptor beta chains from one sample sequenced in a study of blood T cell repertoires in COVID-19 (dated by TCRdb to about 2020). Library creation used the immunoSEQ multiplex PCR assay. In its TCRdb copy, this immuneACCESS table keeps in-frame sequences only and misses some clones. Where compared with another copy, unresolved V genes explain less than half of these, and the others have no known cause. For this sample the table gives about 180,000 clones, of which over 70% were detected only once. Over 13% of the sample lies in the top ten. Sample: PBMCs or T cells enriched from blood (not recorded which). The receptors were sampled from a man in his sixties who had been exposed to COVID-19.

Of note for this clone: Germline and junction disagree at one end, which may indicate a read error. The chain combines TRBV7-2 with TRBJ2-7, with 8 nucleotides matching TRBD2. Germline CDR1 and CDR2: SGHTA and FQGNSA. The CDR3 totals 17 residues. The CDR3 DNA is TGTGCCAGCAGCTTATACAGGCGGGAGGCGCCCTCCCACGAGCAGTACTTC. It codes for CASSLYRREAPSHEQYF.

The chain has TRBV24-1 and TRBJ2-2; 7 bases are a match to TRBD1. Germline lookup yields CDR1 KGHDR and CDR2 SFDVKD. The length of the CDR3 is 16 residues. With V trimmed by 3 bases and J by 5 bases, 8 bases remained unmatched. The CDR3 region has the DNA TGTGCCACCAGTGATAACCTGGGACAGAGGACCGGGGAGCTGTTTTTT. Protein: CATSDNLGQRTGELFF.

This clone has a single count. V and J are TRBV5-4 and TRBJ1-1; D gene uncertain. This CDR3 has 12 residues. Trimming left V 4 bases short and J 11 bases short, with 15 bases between. Germline V gives CDR1 SGHNT, CDR2 YYREEE (reference sequence). The CDR3 here is CASSLDTGGAFF. CDR3 in DNA: TGTGCCAGCAGCCTCGACACCGGTGGGGCTTTCTTT.

This clone was observed a single time. The chain employs TRBV19 and TRBJ2-7; D possibly corresponds to TRBD1 (6 bases). From germline, CDR1 is LNHDA and CDR2 SQIVND (reference sequence). This CDR3 is built from 13 residues. V lost 6 bases and J 6 bases, leaving 15 bases between the germline ends. The CDR3 is CASSQQGGVEQYF. In nucleotides, the CDR3 is TGTGCCAGTAGCCAACAGGGTGGGGTCGAGCAGTACTTC.

V usage is TRBV28 and J usage is TRBJ1-6, with 7 bases aligning to TRBD1. V lost 6 bases and J lost 10; bases outside the gene matches: 21. The germline V gene encodes CDR1 MDHEN and CDR2 SYDVKM. This CDR3 contains 18 residues. The CDR3 nucleotides read TGTGCCAGCAGCGTAATTAAGGGGGCCCGAGGGGCGCAGTCACCCCTCCACTTT. This codes for CASSVIKGARGAQSPLHF.

The chain recombines TRBV28 with TRBJ1-5, with 8 bases matching TRBD1. V dropped 10 bases and J dropped 3; count of bases not matched to a gene: 2. The CDR3 sequence is 12 residues long. Germline values: CDR1 MDHEN, CDR2 SYDVKM. This chain's CDR3 is CATQGDNQPQHF. The CDR3 region has the DNA TGTGCCACACAGGGGGACAATCAGCCCCAGCATTTT.

The chain combines TRBV7-2 with TRBJ2-1, with TRBD2 identical over 11 bases. V was clipped by 5 bases and J by 9 bases; unmatched bases: 6. The germline V gene has CDR1 SGHTA and CDR2 FQGNSA. The CDR3 runs to 14 residues. Here the CDR3 reads CASSLGLAGGEQFF. In nucleotides, the CDR3 is TGTGCCAGCAGCCTCGGACTAGCGGGCGGTGAGCAGTTCTTC.

The chain has TRBV10-3 and TRBJ1-2; TRBD1 matches 9 bases. Germline trimming cut 3 bases from V and 8 bases from J; bases unmatched to any gene: 1. This CDR3 has 12 residues. CDR1 and CDR2 from the germline V gene are ENHRY and SYGVKD. The CDR3 spells CAISEGQGGYTF. The DNA for the CDR3 is TGTGCCATCAGTGAAGGACAGGGGGGCTACACCTTC.

CDR3 DNA: TGTGCCAGCAGTTTCAGGGGACCCTCTGGGGCCAACGTCCTGACTTTC. Encoded protein: CASSFRGPSGANVLTF. The chain uses TRBV28 and TRBJ2-6, with D tentatively TRBD1 (6 bases). V dropped 3 bases and J dropped 0 bases, with 9 bases sitting between them. CDR1 and CDR2 from the germline V gene are MDHEN and SYDVKM. CDR3 size: 16 residues.

With regard to this clone: Other DNA sequences in the sample encode the same CDR3. V and J are TRBV7-6 and TRBJ2-7, with D perhaps TRBD2 (5 bases). This CDR3 has 13 amino acids. The germline gives CDR1 SGHVS, CDR2 FNYEAQ. Trimming pared 6 bases from V and 2 bases from J, leaving 11 bases between. CDR3 loop: CASSSGIAYEQYF. CDR3 bases: TGTGCCAGCAGTTCCGGGATAGCCTACGAGCAGTACTTC.

The rearrangement links TRBV30 to TRBJ1-2; a possible D gene is TRBD1 (5 bases). V lost 5 bases and J 8 bases, leaving 15 bases between the germline ends. The germline CDR1 and CDR2 sequences are GTSNPN and SVGIG (reference sequence). There are 12 residues in the CDR3. CDR3 loop: CAWGSGARGYTF. Here the CDR3 DNA reads TGTGCCTGGGGCTCTGGGGCTCGGGGCTACACCTTC.

The rearrangement links TRBV30 to TRBJ2-2; tentative D call: TRBD2 (5 bases). CDR3 size: 14 residues. Germline assignment: CDR1 GTSNPN and CDR2 SVGIG (reference sequence). Deletions cut 2 bases from V and 4 bases from J, with 11 bases between. CDR3 sequence reads: CAWSPNGITGELFF. CDR3 DNA: TGTGCCTGGAGTCCAAACGGGATCACCGGGGAGCTGTTTTTT.

The chain joins TRBV11-2 to TRBJ2-7; no reliable D call. CDR3 length: 12 amino acids. CDR1 and CDR2 from the germline V gene are SGHAT and FQNNGV. V dropped 2 bases and J dropped 3 bases, with 5 bases sitting between them. The CDR3 loop is CASSLQIYEQYF. The CDR3 DNA is TGTGCCAGCAGCTTACAAATCTACGAGCAGTACTTC. The variable domain in full, with the rest retrieved from reference TRBV11-2 and TRBJ2-7, is EAGVAQSPRYKIIEKRQSVAFWCNPISGHATLYWYQQILGQGPKLLIQFQNNGVVDDSQLPKDRFSAERLKGVDSTLKIQPAKLEDSAVYLCASSLQIYEQYFGPGTRLTVT.

In DNA form, the CDR3 reads TGTGCCAGCAGTTCGACTAGCTTAACCTACGAGCAGTACTTC. Protein product: CASSSTSLTYEQYF. V and J are TRBV6-2 or TRBV6-3 and TRBJ2-7; 7 bases align to TRBD2. V dropped 4 bases and J dropped 2; count of bases not matched to a gene: 5. CDR1 is MNHEY and CDR2 is SVGEGT in the germline V gene. This CDR3 region has 14 residues.

This clone was counted a few times. This sequence joins TRBV18 and TRBJ2-1, with D maybe TRBD2 (5 bases). The CDR3 is 16 amino acids. The germline V and J ends were trimmed by 0 bases and 8 bases, with 17 bases remaining between them. Germline V gives CDR1 KGHSH, CDR2 LQKENI. The CDR3 DNA sequence: TGTGCCAGCTCACCACCGCTAGCCCAGAGGCTCGATGAGCAGTTCTTC. Its protein is CASSPPLAQRLDEQFF.

This sequence joins TRBV20-1 and TRBJ1-5, with D hard to call. CDR3 length equals 15 residues. Germline-derived CDR1 and CDR2 are DFQATT and SNEGSKA (reference sequence). V lost 3 bases and J lost 4, with 16 bases in between. CDR3 coding DNA: TGCAGTGCTAGTTGGTCCCTAAGCCCTAATCAGCCCCAGCATTTT. This encodes CSASWSLSPNQPQHF.